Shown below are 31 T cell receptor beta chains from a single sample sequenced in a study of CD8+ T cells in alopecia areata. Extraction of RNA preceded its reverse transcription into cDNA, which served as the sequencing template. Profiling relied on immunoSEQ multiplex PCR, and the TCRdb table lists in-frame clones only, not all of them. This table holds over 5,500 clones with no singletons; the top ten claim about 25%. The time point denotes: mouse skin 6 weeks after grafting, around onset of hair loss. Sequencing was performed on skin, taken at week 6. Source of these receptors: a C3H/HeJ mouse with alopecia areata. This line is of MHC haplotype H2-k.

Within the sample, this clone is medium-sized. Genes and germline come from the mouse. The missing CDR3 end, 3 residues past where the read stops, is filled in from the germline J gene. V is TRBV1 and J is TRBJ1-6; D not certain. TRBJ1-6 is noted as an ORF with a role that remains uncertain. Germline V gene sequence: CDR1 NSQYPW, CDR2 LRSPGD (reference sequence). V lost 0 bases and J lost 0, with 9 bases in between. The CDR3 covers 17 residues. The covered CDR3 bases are TGCACCTGCAGTGCAGATGGGTGGCATTCCTATAATTCGCCC. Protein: CTCSADGWHSYNSP. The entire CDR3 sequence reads CTCSADGWHSYNSPLYF.

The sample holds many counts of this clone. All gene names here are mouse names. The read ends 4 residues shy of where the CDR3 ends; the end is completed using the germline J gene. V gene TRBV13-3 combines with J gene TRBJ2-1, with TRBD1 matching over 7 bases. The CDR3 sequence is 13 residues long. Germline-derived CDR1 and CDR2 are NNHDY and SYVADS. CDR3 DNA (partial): TGTGCCAGCAGTCTGACAGGGTGGGCT. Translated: CASSLTGWA. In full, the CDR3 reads CASSLTGWAEQFF.

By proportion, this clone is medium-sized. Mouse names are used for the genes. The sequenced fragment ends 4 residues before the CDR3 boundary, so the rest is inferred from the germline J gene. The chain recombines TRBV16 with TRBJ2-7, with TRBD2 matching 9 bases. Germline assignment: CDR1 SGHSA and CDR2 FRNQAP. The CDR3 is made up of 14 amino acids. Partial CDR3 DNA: TGTGCAAGCAGCTTACCCGACTGGGGGTAT. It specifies CASSLPDWGY. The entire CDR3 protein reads CASSLPDWGYEQYF.

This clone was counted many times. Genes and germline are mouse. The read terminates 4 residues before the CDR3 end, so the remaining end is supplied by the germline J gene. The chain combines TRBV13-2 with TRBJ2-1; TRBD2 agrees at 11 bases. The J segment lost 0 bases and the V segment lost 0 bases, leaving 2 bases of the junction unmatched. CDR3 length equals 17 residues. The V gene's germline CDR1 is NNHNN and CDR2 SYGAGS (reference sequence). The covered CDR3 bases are TGTGCCAGCGGTGATGCAGGGACTGGGGGTAACTATGCT. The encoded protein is CASGDAGTGGNYA. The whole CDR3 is CASGDAGTGGNYAEQFF.

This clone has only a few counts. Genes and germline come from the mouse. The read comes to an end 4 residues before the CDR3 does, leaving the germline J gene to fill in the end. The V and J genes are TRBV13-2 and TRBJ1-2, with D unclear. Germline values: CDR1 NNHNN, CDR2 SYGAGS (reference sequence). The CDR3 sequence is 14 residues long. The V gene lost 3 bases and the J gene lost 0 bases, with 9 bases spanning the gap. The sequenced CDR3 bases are TGTGCCAGCGGTGCTGACAATTCAAACTCC. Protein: CASGADNSNS. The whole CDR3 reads CASGADNSNSDYTF.

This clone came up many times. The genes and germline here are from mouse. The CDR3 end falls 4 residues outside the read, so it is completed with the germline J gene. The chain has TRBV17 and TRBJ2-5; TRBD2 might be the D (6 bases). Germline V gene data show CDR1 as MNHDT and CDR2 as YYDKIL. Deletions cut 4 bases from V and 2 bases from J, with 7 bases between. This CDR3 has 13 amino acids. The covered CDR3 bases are TGTGCTAGCAGTACTGGGGCCCAAGAC. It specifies CASSTGAQD. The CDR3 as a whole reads CASSTGAQDTQYF.

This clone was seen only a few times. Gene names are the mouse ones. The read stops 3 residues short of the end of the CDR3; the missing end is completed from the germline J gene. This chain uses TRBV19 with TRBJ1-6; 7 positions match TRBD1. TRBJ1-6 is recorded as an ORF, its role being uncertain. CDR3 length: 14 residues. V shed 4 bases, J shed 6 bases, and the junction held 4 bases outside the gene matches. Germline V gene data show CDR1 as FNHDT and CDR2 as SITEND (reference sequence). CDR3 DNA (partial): TGTGCCAGCAGTCCCGACAGGGTTAATTCGCCC. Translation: CASSPDRVNSP. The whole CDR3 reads CASSPDRVNSPLYF.

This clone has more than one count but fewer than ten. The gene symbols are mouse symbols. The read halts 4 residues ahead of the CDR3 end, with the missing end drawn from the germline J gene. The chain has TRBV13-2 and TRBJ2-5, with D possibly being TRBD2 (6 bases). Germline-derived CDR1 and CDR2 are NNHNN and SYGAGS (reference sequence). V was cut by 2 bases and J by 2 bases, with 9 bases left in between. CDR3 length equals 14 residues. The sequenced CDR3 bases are TGTGCCAGCGGTGACCCTGGGGCCCAAGAC. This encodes CASGDPGAQD. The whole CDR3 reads CASGDPGAQDTQYF.

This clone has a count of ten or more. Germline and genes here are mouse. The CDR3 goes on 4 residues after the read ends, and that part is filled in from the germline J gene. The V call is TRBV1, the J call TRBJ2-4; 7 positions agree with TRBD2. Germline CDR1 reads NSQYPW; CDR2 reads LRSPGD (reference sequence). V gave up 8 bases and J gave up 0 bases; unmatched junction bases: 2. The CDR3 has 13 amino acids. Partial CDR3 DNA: TGCACCTGCCATGGGGGGAGTCAAAAC. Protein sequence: CTCHGGSQN. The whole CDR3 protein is CTCHGGSQNTLYF.

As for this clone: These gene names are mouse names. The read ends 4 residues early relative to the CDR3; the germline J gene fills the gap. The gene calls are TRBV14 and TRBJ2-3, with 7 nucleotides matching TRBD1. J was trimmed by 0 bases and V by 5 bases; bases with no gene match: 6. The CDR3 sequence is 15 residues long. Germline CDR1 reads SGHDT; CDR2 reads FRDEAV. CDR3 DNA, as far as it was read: TGTGCCAGCAGCCCGGGACAGATTAGTGCAGAA. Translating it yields CASSPGQISAE. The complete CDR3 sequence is CASSPGQISAETLYF.

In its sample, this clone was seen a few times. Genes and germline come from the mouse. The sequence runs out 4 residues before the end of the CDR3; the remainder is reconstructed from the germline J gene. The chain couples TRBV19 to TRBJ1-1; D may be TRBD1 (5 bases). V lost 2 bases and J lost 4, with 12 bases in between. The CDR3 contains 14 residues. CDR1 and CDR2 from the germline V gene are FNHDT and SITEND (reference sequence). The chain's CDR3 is CASSIGQGTTEVFF. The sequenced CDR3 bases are TGTGCCAGCAGTATTGGGCAGGGTACCACA.

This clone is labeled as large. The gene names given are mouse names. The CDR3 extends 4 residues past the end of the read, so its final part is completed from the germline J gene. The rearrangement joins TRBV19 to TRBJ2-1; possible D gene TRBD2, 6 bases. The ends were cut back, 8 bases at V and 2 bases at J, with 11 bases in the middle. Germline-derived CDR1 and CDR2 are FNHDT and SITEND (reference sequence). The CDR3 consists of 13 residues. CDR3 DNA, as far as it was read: TGTGCCAGACCGGGACTTTACTATGCT. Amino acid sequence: CARPGLYYA. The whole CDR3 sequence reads CARPGLYYAEQFF.

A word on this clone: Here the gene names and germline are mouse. The CDR3 region is CASRTGGAGSDYTF. CDR3 DNA (partial): TGTGCCAGCAGGACAGGGGGCGCGGGCTCC. The chain couples TRBV12-1 to TRBJ1-2; 11 nucleotides align to TRBD1. The CDR3 goes on 4 residues after the read ends, and that part is filled in from the germline J gene. Germline assignment: CDR1 SGHSN and CDR2 HYEKVE. The CDR3 totals 14 residues. Trimming at V came to 6 bases and at J to 4 bases, leaving 6 bases not matched to a gene.

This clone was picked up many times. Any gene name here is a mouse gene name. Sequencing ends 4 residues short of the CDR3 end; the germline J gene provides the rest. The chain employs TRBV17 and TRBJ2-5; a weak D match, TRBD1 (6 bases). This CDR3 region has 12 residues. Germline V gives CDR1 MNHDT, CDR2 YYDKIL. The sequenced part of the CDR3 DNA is TGTGCTAGCAGTACGACAGGAGAC. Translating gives CASSTTGD. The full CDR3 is CASSTTGDTQYF. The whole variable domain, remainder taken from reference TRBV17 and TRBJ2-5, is DTTVKQNPRYKLARVGKPVNLICSQTMNHDTMYWYQKKPNQAPKLLLFYYDKILNREADTFEKFQSSRPNNSFCSLYIGSAGLEYSAMYLCASSTTGDTQYFGPGTRLLVL.

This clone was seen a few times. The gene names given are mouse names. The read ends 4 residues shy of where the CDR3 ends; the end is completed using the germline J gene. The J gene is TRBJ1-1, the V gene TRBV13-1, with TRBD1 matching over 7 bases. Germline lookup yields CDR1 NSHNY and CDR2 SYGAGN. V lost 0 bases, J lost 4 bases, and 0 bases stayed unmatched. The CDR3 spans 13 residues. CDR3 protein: CASSDAGGTEVFF. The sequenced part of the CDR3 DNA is TGTGCCAGCAGTGATGCAGGGGGCACA.

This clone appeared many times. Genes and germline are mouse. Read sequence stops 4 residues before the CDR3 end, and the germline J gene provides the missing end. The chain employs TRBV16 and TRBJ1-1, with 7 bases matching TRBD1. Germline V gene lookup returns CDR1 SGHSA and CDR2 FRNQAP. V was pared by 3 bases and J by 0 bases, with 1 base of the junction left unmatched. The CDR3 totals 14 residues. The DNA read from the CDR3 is TGTGCAAGCAGCTTCGGGACAGCAAACACA. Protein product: CASSFGTANT. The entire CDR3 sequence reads CASSFGTANTEVFF.

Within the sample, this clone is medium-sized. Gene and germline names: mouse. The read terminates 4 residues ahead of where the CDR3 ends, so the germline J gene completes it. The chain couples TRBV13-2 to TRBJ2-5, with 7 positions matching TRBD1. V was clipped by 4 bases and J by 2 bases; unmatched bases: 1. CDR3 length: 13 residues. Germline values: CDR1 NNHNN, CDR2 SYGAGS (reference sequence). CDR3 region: CASGWDSQDTQYF. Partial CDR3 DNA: TGTGCCAGCGGTTGGGACAGCCAAGAC.

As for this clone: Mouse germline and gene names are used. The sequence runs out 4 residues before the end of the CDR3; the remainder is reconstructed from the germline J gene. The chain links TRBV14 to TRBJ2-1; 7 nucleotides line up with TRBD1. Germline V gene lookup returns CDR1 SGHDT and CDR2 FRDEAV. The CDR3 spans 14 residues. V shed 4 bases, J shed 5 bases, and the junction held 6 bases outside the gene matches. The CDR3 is CASSLDRVNAEQFF. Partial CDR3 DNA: TGTGCCAGCAGTCTCGACAGGGTGAATGCT. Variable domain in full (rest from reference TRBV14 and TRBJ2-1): EAGVTQSPRYAVLQEGQAVSFWCDPISGHDTLYWYQQPRDQGPQLLVYFRDEAVIDNSQLPSDRFSAVRPKGTNSTLKIQSAKQGDTATYLCASSLDRVNAEQFFGPGTRLTVL.

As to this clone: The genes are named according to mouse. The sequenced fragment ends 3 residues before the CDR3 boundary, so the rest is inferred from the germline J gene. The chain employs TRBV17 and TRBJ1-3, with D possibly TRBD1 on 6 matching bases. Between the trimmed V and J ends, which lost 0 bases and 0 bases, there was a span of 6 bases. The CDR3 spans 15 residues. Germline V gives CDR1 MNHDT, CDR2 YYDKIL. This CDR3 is CASSREGHSGNTLYF. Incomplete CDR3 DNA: TGTGCTAGCAGTAGAGAGGGACATTCTGGAAATACG.

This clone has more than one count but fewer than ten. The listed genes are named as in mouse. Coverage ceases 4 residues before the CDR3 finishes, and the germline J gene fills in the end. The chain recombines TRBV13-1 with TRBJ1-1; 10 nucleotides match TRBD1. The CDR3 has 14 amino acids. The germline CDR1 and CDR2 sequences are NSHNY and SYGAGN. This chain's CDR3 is CASSDPDRGGEVFF. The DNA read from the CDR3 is TGTGCCAGCAGTGACCCGGACAGGGGGGGA.

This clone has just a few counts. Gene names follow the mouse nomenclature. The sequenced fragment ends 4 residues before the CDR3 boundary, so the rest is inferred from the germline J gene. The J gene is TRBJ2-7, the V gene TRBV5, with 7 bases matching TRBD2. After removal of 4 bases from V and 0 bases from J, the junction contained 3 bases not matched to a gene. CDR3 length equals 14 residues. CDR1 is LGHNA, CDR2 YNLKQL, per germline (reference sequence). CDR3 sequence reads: CASSPGTASYEQYF. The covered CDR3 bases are TGTGCCAGCAGCCCCGGGACTGCCTCCTAT.

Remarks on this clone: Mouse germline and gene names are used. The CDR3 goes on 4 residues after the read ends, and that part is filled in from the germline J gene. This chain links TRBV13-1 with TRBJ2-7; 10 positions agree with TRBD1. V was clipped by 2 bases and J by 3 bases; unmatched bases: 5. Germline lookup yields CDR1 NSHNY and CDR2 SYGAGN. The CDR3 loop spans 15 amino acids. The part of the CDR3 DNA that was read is TGTGCCAGCAGTGAAAGGGGGACAGGGGACTAT. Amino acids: CASSERGTGDY. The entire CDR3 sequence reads CASSERGTGDYEQYF.

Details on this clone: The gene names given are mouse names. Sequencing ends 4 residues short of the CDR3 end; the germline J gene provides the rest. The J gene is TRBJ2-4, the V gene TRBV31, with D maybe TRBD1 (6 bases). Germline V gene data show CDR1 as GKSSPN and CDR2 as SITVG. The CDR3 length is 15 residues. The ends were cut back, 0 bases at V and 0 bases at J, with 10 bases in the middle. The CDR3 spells CAWSLWTVSQNTLYF. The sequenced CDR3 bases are TGTGCCTGGAGTCTATGGACAGTTAGTCAAAAC.

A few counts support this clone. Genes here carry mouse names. The CDR3 region is CAWGTGGATYEQYF. The part of the CDR3 DNA that was read is TGTGCCTGGGGGACTGGGGGGGCCACCTAT. The chain uses TRBV31 and TRBJ2-7, with 14 bases aligning to TRBD2. Read coverage stops 4 residues before the CDR3 terminus; the germline J gene supplies the remainder. This CDR3 has 14 residues. The junction had 2 bases not matched to a gene; V was cut back by 5 bases and J by 2 bases. Germline CDR1 reads GKSSPN; CDR2 reads SITVG.

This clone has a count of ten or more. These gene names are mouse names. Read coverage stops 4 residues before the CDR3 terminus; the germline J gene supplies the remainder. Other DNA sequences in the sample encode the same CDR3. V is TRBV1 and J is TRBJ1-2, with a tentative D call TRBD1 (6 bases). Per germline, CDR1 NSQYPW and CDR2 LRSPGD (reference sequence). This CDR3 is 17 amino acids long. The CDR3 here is CTCSADLRGGAKSDYTF. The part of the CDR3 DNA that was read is TGCACCTGCAGTGCAGATCTGCGGGGGGGCGCGAAGTCC.

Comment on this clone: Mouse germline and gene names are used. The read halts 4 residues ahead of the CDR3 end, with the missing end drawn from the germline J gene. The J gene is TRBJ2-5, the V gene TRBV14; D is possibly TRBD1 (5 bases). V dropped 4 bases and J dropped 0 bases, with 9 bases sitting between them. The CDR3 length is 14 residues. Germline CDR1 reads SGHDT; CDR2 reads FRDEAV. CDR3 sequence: CASSLTANQDTQYF. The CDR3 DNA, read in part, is TGTGCCAGCAGTCTGACAGCCAACCAAGAC. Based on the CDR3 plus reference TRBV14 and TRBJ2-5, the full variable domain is EAGVTQSPRYAVLQEGQAVSFWCDPISGHDTLYWYQQPRDQGPQLLVYFRDEAVIDNSQLPSDRFSAVRPKGTNSTLKIQSAKQGDTATYLCASSLTANQDTQYFGPGTRLLVL.

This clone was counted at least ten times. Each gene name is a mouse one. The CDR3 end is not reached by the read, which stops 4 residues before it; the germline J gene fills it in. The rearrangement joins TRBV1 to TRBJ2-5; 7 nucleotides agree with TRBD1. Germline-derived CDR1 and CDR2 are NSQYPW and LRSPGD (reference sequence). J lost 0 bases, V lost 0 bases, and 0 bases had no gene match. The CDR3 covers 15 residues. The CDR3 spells CTCSADRGNQDTQYF. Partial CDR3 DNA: TGCACCTGCAGTGCAGACAGGGGGAACCAAGAC. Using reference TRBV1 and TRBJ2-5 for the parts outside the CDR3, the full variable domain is VTLLEQNPRWRLVPRGQAVNLRCILKNSQYPWMSWYQQDLQKQLQWLFTLRSPGDKEVKSLPGADYLATRVTDTELRLQVANMSQGRTLYCTCSADRGNQDTQYFGPGTRLLVL.

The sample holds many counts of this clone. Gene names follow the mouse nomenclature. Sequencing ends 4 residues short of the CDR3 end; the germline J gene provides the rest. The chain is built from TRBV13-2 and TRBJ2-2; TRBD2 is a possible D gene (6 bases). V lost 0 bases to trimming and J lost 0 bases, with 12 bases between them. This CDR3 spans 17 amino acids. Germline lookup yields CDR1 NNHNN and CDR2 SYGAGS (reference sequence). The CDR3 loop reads CASGDAVWGTNTGQLYF. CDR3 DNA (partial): TGTGCCAGCGGTGATGCTGTCTGGGGAACAAACACCGGG.

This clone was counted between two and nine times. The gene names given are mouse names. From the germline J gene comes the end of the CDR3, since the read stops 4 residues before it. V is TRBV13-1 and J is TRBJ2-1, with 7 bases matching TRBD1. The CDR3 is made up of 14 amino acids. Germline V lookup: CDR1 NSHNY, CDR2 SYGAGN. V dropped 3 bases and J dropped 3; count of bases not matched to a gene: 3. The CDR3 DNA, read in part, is TGTGCCAGCAGTGGGGACAGACTCTATGCT. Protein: CASSGDRLYA. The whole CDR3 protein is CASSGDRLYAEQFF.

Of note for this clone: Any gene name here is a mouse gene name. CDR3 in amino acids: CASGARGKEVFF. CDR3 DNA (partial): TGTGCCAGCGGTGCCAGGGGGAAA. The chain recombines TRBV14 with TRBJ1-1; TRBD1 agrees at 7 bases. Read data end 4 residues before the CDR3 end; the end is taken from the germline J gene. Germline CDR1 is SGHDT and CDR2 is FRDEAV. The CDR3 extends over 12 amino acids. The whole variable domain, filled in from reference TRBV14 and TRBJ1-1, reads EAGVTQSPRYAVLQEGQAVSFWCDPISGHDTLYWYQQPRDQGPQLLVYFRDEAVIDNSQLPSDRFSAVRPKGTNSTLKIQSAKQGDTATYLCASGARGKEVFFGKGTRLTVV.

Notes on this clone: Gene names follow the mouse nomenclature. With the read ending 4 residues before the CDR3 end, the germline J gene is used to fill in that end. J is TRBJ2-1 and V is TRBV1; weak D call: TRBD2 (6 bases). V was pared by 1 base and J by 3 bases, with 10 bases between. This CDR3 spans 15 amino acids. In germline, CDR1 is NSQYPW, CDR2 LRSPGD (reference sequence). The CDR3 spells CTCSAGGEGYAEQFF. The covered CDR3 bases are TGCACCTGCAGTGCAGGGGGGGAGGGCTATGCT.